Listed below are T cell receptor beta chains from one sample, sequenced in a study of cytomegalovirus exposure and HLA in healthy donors. The assay was immunoSEQ multiplex PCR, and TCRdb's table has in-frame clones only and misses some. The sample lists some 110,000 clones, around 80% seen once, with 2.1% in the top ten. The sequencing input was PBMCs. The receptors come from a man aged 30 to 39 in good health and CMV-seronegative. CDR3s leave out the opening cysteine and the closing phenylalanine or tryptophan. The order of the fields is CDR3 length, clone size, V gene, CDR3 protein. Part of the rows lack a size; the others show once, few, many or a class for expanded clones.

>12|few|TRBV4-1
ASSPEGRVYEQY
>15|few|TRBV9
ASSPYAGDRASYGYT
>12|NA|TRBV9
ASSVGQGRETQY
>16|NA|TRBV7-6
ASSPTGLAGEHYNEQF
>19|NA|TRBV30
AWRGTGGPTSGGRSYNEQF
>13|NA|TRBV10-3
AISESSQAHYGYT
>15|once|TRBV9
ASSAGQESRLSYGYT
>13|NA|TRBV15
ATSSPGQGGNEQF
>14|NA|TRBV30
AWSVPGLAGYNEQF
>15|once|TRBV19
ASSNLPGQGAKNIQY
>15|NA|TRBV6-1
ASSDYPPGQGAFGYT
>11|few|TRBV19
ASSIRVADTQY
>12|NA|TRBV27
ASSFGRGRYEQY
>11|few|TRBV29-1
SVAQGGGGGYT
>20|NA|TRBV28
ASSLAGGWGLAGGRKEETQY
>13|few|TRBV6-1
ASSLRTGGGTEAF
>13|NA|TRBV28
ASSNLLDIVYGYT
>13|NA|TRBV5-1
ASSLNGGASNSQY
>13|NA|TRBV9
ASSVGGQGKDGYT
>15|NA|TRBV25-1
ASSEWRGRGLDQPQH
>13|NA|TRBV5-5
ASSLGTGSNQPQH
>12|NA|TRBV6-5
ASSLTGHNSPLH
>13|NA|TRBV7-9
ASSLAGTVTGELF
>13|few|TRBV7-9
ASSSSGGVTDTQY
>10|NA|TRBV12-5
ASGFEAGELF
>13|NA|TRBV6-5
ASSYAQGFTGELF
>15|NA|TRBV13
ASSLIDGGRGSEKLF